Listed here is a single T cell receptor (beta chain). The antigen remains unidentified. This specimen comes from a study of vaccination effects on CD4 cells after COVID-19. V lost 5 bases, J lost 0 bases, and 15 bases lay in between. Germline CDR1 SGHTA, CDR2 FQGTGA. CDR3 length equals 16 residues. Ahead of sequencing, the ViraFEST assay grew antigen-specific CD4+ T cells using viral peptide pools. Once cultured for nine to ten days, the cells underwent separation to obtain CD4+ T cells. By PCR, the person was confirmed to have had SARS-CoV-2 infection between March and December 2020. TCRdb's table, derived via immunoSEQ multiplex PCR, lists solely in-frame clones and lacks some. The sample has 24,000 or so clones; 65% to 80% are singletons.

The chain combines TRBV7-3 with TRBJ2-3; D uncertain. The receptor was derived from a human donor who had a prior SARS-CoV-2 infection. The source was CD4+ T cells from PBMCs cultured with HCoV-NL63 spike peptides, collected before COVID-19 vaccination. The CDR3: CASSQERLSSTDTQYF. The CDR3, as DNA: TGTGCCAGCAGCCAGGAGAGACTTTCTAGCACAGATACGCAGTATTTT. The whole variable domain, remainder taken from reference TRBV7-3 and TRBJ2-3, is GAGVSQTPSNKVTEKGKYVELRCDPISGHTALYWYRQSLGQGPEFLIYFQGTGAADDSGLPNDRFFAVRPEGSVSTLKIQRTERGDSAVYLCASSQERLSSTDTQYFGPGTRLTVL.